The following is a T cell receptor (beta chain) sequence with its context. No antigen is known for it. The germline CDR1 and CDR2 sequences are KGHDR and SFDVKD. The CDR3 totals 16 residues. Germline trimming cut 2 bases from V and 2 bases from J; bases unmatched to any gene: 6. Tagging with unique molecular identifiers was a feature of the TCR beta cDNA libraries. Input amounts of roughly 0.9 to 10 million T cells were used. These gave roughly 0.5 million cDNA molecules, so each molecule approximated one T cell. TCRdb re-called the PCR reads through MiXCR, storing one row per CDR3 protein. The sample lists roughly 570,000 distinct CDR3 sequences; approximately 34% were seen once. This entry is derived from a study of post-analysis software for immune sequencing data. Study details: Recorded subtypes: relapsing-remitting, secondary progressive, progressive-relapsing; some patients unannotated.

Regarding the study as a whole: Controls had lower frequencies than patients of 4 or 5 TRBV segments, which included TRBV5-6, TRBV5-1 and TRBV20-1. Controls significantly exceeded multiple sclerosis patients in normalized Chao1 diversity. F measure grouped same-batch samples tightly together.

The chain recombines TRBV24-1 with TRBJ2-3; the match to TRBD1 covers 7 bases. The clonotype was recovered from a girl aged 2-17 years with multiple sclerosis. The sample was blood. The CDR3 nucleotides read TGTGCCACCAGTGATTCCCCGACAGGGATCACAGATACGCAGTATTTT. Amino acid sequence: CATSDSPTGITDTQYF.